This entry lists 26 T cell receptor beta chains sequenced from one sample in a study of OX40 agonist ivuxolimab in advanced cancers. Assay used: immunoSEQ multiplex PCR; TCRdb lists only in-frame clones, some missing. The sample consists of tens of thousands of clones, around nine tenths of them appearing once. The material was CD4+ or CD8+ T cells sorted from blood, obtained in a trial of the OX40 agonist ivuxolimab. Receptors were obtained from an adult with an advanced solid tumor such as melanoma, head and neck, liver or kidney cancer.

The gene calls are TRBV5-1 and TRBJ1-3, with 10 bases lining up with TRBD1. V was clipped by 7 bases and J by 3 bases; unmatched bases: 4. Germline V CDR1 and CDR2: SGHRS, YFSETQ. The CDR3 is 14 amino acids. CDR3 loop: CASRQGANGNTIYF. Here the CDR3 DNA reads TGCGCCAGCCGACAGGGGGCCAATGGAAACACCATATATTTT. The variable domain in full, with the rest retrieved from reference TRBV5-1 and TRBJ1-3, is KAGVTQTPRYLIKTRGQQVTLSCSPISGHRSVSWYQQTPGQGLQFLFEYFSETQRNKGNFPGRFSGRQFSNSRSEMNVSTLELGDSALYLCASRQGANGNTIYFGEGSWLTVV.

The genes are TRBV30 and TRBJ1-1, with TRBD1 as a possible D gene (5 bases). Deletions cut 2 bases from V and 4 bases from J, with 17 bases between. The germline V gene has CDR1 GTSNPN and CDR2 SVGIG (reference sequence). CDR3 length: 15 amino acids. Here the CDR3 DNA reads TGTGCCTGGAGTCCTACCTTAATCGGGGGCACTGAAGCTTTCTTT. This translates into CAWSPTLIGGTEAFF.

The chain carries TRBV6-6 and TRBJ2-2; the D is unclear. The germline V gene has CDR1 MNHNY and CDR2 SVGAGI (reference sequence). Trimming took off 6 bases at V and 1 base at J, with 15 bases between the two ends. This CDR3 has 16 residues. In nucleotides, the CDR3 is TGTGCCAGCAGGTTCATCCGAGGCGTGAACACCGGGGAGCTGTTTTTT. Encoded protein: CASRFIRGVNTGELFF.

This sequence joins TRBV5-1 and TRBJ1-5, with a possible D match to TRBD1 (6 bases). Germline V gene sequence: CDR1 SGHRS, CDR2 YFSETQ. With 1 base removed from V and 4 bases from J, the gap between germline ends came to 12 bases. The CDR3 is 15 amino acids. The CDR3: CASSLWGALNQPQHF. The CDR3 DNA follows: TGCGCCAGCAGCTTGTGGGGGGCGCTTAATCAGCCCCAGCATTTT.

The chain employs TRBV2 and TRBJ1-2; 10 bases line up with TRBD1. The CDR3 is 14 amino acids. Germline trimming cut 9 bases from V and 2 bases from J; bases unmatched to any gene: 6. Germline CDR1 SNHLY, CDR2 FYNNEI. The CDR3, as DNA: TGTGCCAGAATGAGGGGACAGGGGAACTATGGCTACACCTTC. Residues: CARMRGQGNYGYTF.

The chain is built from TRBV5-1 and TRBJ2-1, with TRBD1 matching 8 bases. Germline V gene sequence: CDR1 SGHRS, CDR2 YFSETQ. Unmatched junction bases numbered 9, after V lost 3 bases and J lost 4 bases. CDR3 size: 16 residues. Here the CDR3 reads CASSSGTGGPYNEQFF. The DNA for the CDR3 is TGCGCCAGCAGCTCGGGGACAGGAGGTCCTTACAATGAGCAGTTCTTC.

The J gene is TRBJ2-1, the V gene TRBV2, with 11 bases matching TRBD2. Per the germline V gene, CDR1 is SNHLY and CDR2 is FYNNEI. V trimming: 5 bases; J trimming: 8 bases; junction bases outside the gene matches: 11. The CDR3 is 16 amino acids. The CDR3, as DNA: TGTGCCAGCAGTTTAGCGGGAGGGTTTGGGTCCGATGAGCAGTTCTTC. Encoded protein: CASSLAGGFGSDEQFF. Combining the CDR3 with reference TRBV2 and TRBJ2-1 gives the whole variable domain EPEVTQTPSHQVTQMGQEVILRCVPISNHLYFYWYRQILGQKVEFLVSFYNNEISEKSEIFDDQFSVERPDGSNFTLKIRSTKLEDSAMYFCASSLAGGFGSDEQFFGPGTRLTVL.

About this clone itself: This sample includes further DNA sequences coding for the same CDR3. The V gene is TRBV11-2, the J gene TRBJ2-7, with 7 bases fitting TRBD2. Germline CDR1 and CDR2: SGHAT and FQNNGV. J gave up 0 bases and V 8 bases, and 7 bases lay outside the gene matches. This CDR3 has 14 residues. CDR3 region: CASGRGGSSYEQYF. CDR3 in DNA: TGTGCCAGCGGGCGGGGCGGGAGCTCCTACGAGCAGTACTTC.

The CDR3 nucleotides read TGTGCCAGCAGTCTGAACCAGCCTCGACTAGCGGGTCCTACGAAGCAGTACTTC. It encodes CASSLNQPRLAGPTKQYF. The chain is built from TRBV27 and TRBJ2-7; 10 positions match TRBD2. The CDR3 runs 18 residues. From germline, CDR1 is MNHEY and CDR2 SMNVEV (reference sequence). The trim removed 5 bases at V and 8 bases at J, leaving 21 bases unmatched.

The chain uses TRBV14 and TRBJ2-7; 9 bases align to TRBD1. Germline V gives CDR1 SGHDN, CDR2 FVKESK. CDR3 length: 14 residues. V gave up 3 bases and J gave up 3 bases; unmatched junction bases: 3. CDR3 region: CASSQWTGVYEQYF. The CDR3 DNA is TGTGCCAGCAGCCAGTGGACAGGGGTCTACGAGCAGTACTTC.

This clone has a single count. The chain uses TRBV7-2 and TRBJ2-7; 7 bases align to TRBD2. Germline CDR1 reads SGHTA; CDR2 reads FQGNSA. The J segment lost 3 bases and the V segment lost 6 bases, leaving 5 bases of the junction unmatched. This CDR3 comprises 13 residues. In nucleotides, the CDR3 is TGTGCCAGCAGAGGAGGCGGGAGCTACGAGCAGTACTTC. Translation gives CASRGGGSYEQYF.

In nucleotides, the CDR3 is TGCGCCAGCAGCCACTACCGTTCAGGGAGTCTGTCTTCACGCCAAGAGACCCAGTACTTC. It encodes CASSHYRSGSLSSRQETQYF. The chain combines TRBV4-1 with TRBJ2-5, with D perhaps assigned TRBD1 or TRBD2 (5 bases each). Germline CDR1 and CDR2: MGHRA and YSYEKL. V was cut by 3 bases and J by 1 base, with 27 bases left in between. The CDR3 is made up of 20 amino acids.

The chain employs TRBV9 and TRBJ1-3; D remains ambiguous. Per the germline V gene, CDR1 is SGDLS and CDR2 is YYNGEE. With 4 bases removed from V and 0 bases from J, the gap between germline ends came to 8 bases. This CDR3 region has 14 residues. CDR3 DNA sequence: TGTGCCAGCAGCCCCTTAAGCTCTGGAAACACCATATATTTT. It yields the protein CASSPLSSGNTIYF.

This chain uses TRBV19 with TRBJ1-5; 7 bases line up with TRBD1. This CDR3 spans 15 amino acids. The V and J ends lost 6 bases and 5 bases, in that order; junction bases with no gene match: 10. Germline V gene lookup returns CDR1 LNHDA and CDR2 SQIVND (reference sequence). The CDR3 loop reads CASRLDRDFDQPQHF. CDR3 nucleotides: TGTGCCAGTAGACTAGACAGGGACTTTGATCAGCCCCAGCATTTT.

The chain uses TRBV19 and TRBJ2-1; 12 bases map to TRBD2. The V segment lost 5 bases and the J segment 5 bases; nucleotides outside the gene matches: 4. CDR1 and CDR2 (germline): LNHDA, SQIVND (reference sequence). The CDR3 runs to 15 residues. The CDR3 sequence: CASSPTSGSNNEQFF. CDR3 sequence (DNA): TGTGCCAGTAGTCCGACTAGCGGGAGTAACAATGAGCAGTTCTTC.

V and J are TRBV19 and TRBJ1-5; 9 nucleotides match TRBD1. The germline V gene has CDR1 LNHDA and CDR2 SQIVND (reference sequence). The CDR3 extends over 16 amino acids. The V and J ends lost 3 bases and 9 bases, in that order; junction bases with no gene match: 12. The CDR3 DNA reads TGTGCCAGTAGTATTCCCGGGACAGGGCGTCTGGGGCCCCAGCATTTT. Protein product: CASSIPGTGRLGPQHF.

This chain joins TRBV21-1 and TRBJ1-5. TRBV21-1 is shown as a pseudogene. This CDR3 contains 15 residues. In DNA form, the CDR3 reads TGTGCCAGCAGCAAATTAGGGAAGCTTAATCAGCCCCAGCATTTT. Translation: CASSKLGKLNQPQHF.

The chain combines TRBV29-1 with TRBJ2-3, with 12 bases matching TRBD2. Trimming removed 6 bases from V and 4 bases from J; junction bases left unmatched: 5. Per germline, CDR1 SQVTM and CDR2 ANQGSEA. This CDR3 comprises 14 residues. The CDR3 DNA reads TGCAGCGTAGCCGGGACTAGCGGGTCAGATACGCAGTATTTT. Translated: CSVAGTSGSDTQYF.

V is TRBV2 and J is TRBJ1-1, with D unresolved. The CDR3 consists of 15 residues. CDR1 is SNHLY, CDR2 FYNNEI, per germline. With 2 bases removed from V and 3 bases from J, the gap between germline ends came to 13 bases. The CDR3 here is CASSEWGGRDTEAFF. CDR3 bases: TGTGCCAGCAGTGAATGGGGAGGGCGGGACACTGAAGCTTTCTTT.

The chain has TRBV4-1 and TRBJ2-1; 13 bases fit TRBD2. The CDR3 has 20 residues. The germline gives CDR1 MGHRA, CDR2 YSYEKL. The ends lost 0 bases at V and 4 bases at J; junction bases unmatched: 12. CDR3 sequence: CASSQDRGRLAGGLYNEQFF. CDR3 nucleotide sequence: TGCGCCAGCAGCCAAGATAGAGGGAGACTAGCGGGAGGACTTTACAATGAGCAGTTCTTC.

This clone was seen a single time. The chain links TRBV5-1 to TRBJ2-5; 11 bases match TRBD2. Germline assignment: CDR1 SGHRS and CDR2 YFSETQ. The CDR3 sequence is 17 residues long. The trim removed 2 bases at V and 4 bases at J, leaving 10 bases unmatched. The CDR3 nucleotides are TGCGCCAGCAGCTTAACTCAACTAGCGGGAGCATCAGAGACCCAGTACTTC. Translated: CASSLTQLAGASETQYF. The whole variable domain, remainder taken from reference TRBV5-1 and TRBJ2-5, is KAGVTQTPRYLIKTRGQQVTLSCSPISGHRSVSWYQQTPGQGLQFLFEYFSETQRNKGNFPGRFSGRQFSNSRSEMNVSTLELGDSALYLCASSLTQLAGASETQYFGPGTRLLVL.

V and J are TRBV2 and TRBJ2-5, with D possibly TRBD2 on 6 matching bases. Deletions cut 6 bases from V and 1 base from J, with 9 bases between. The germline V gene has CDR1 SNHLY and CDR2 FYNNEI. This CDR3 is built from 13 residues. The CDR3 loop is CASRVAAQETQYF. The CDR3 region has the DNA TGTGCCAGCAGAGTAGCGGCCCAAGAGACCCAGTACTTC.

J is TRBJ2-1 and V is TRBV11-2; the D gene is possibly TRBD2 (5 bases). CDR3 length equals 13 residues. V lost 5 bases and J lost 3, with 8 bases in between. The germline CDR1 and CDR2 sequences are SGHAT and FQNNGV. The CDR3 nucleotides read TGTGCCAGCAGCCCCGGGGACTACAATGAGCAGTTCTTC. Protein sequence: CASSPGDYNEQFF. The complete variable domain, with remaining parts taken from reference TRBV11-2 and TRBJ2-1, reads EAGVAQSPRYKIIEKRQSVAFWCNPISGHATLYWYQQILGQGPKLLIQFQNNGVVDDSQLPKDRFSAERLKGVDSTLKIQPAKLEDSAVYLCASSPGDYNEQFFGPGTRLTVL.

The chain is built from TRBV5-1 and TRBJ2-2; D remains ambiguous. Trimming removed 0 bases at V and 1 base at J, with 7 bases between. CDR1 and CDR2 (germline): SGHRS, YFSETQ. The CDR3 is 15 residues long. CDR3 nucleotide sequence: TGCGCCAGCAGCTTGGGGGAATTGAACACCGGGGAGCTGTTTTTT. The encoded protein is CASSLGELNTGELFF. The whole variable domain, remainder taken from reference TRBV5-1 and TRBJ2-2, is KAGVTQTPRYLIKTRGQQVTLSCSPISGHRSVSWYQQTPGQGLQFLFEYFSETQRNKGNFPGRFSGRQFSNSRSEMNVSTLELGDSALYLCASSLGELNTGELFFGEGSRLTVL.

The genes are TRBV30 and TRBJ2-2, with 16 bases lining up with TRBD2. Germline V lookup: CDR1 GTSNPN, CDR2 SVGIG (reference sequence). This CDR3 has 18 amino acids. The trim removed 3 bases at V and 6 bases at J, leaving 10 bases unmatched. The CDR3 region has the DNA TGTGCCTGGAGGGGGCCGGGACTAGCGGGAGGGATGTCCGGGGAGCTGTTTTTT. This codes for CAWRGPGLAGGMSGELFF.

V is TRBV18 and J is TRBJ1-1; D might be TRBD1 (5 bases). This CDR3 contains 12 residues. Between the trimmed V and J ends, which lost 1 base and 11 bases, there was a span of 11 bases. Germline V gene data show CDR1 as KGHSH and CDR2 as LQKENI. CDR3 DNA: TGTGCCAGCTCACCACAGTCATGGGGGGCTTTCTTT. This encodes CASSPQSWGAFF.